What follows describes a single T cell receptor beta chain. Antigen specificity is unknown. These data originate in a study of response to subunit inactivated influenza vaccine. TCRdb reanalysed the RT-PCR reads using MiXCR and keeps one entry per CDR3 protein. The table lists some 500,000 distinct CDR3 sequences, 25% of them singletons. Study-level findings and limits: The study's authors posited that every seasonal influenza vaccination enlists few new T cells.

This clonotype was obtained from a man aged 45-65 years who received an inactivated influenza vaccine. This specimen was CD4+ T cells sorted from PBMCs, taken roughly 5 days after vaccination.

The CDR3 region has the DNA TGTGCCAGCAGCGACAGGGGCAAGAACACTGAAGCTTTCTTT. This sequence encodes CASSDRGKNTEAFF. The chain combines TRBV6-1 with TRBJ1-1, with TRBD1 matching over 8 bases. The CDR3 loop spans 14 amino acids. The trim removed 6 bases at V and 1 base at J, leaving 4 bases unmatched. The germline CDR1 and CDR2 sequences are MNHNS and SASEGT.